The T cell receptor beta chain under discussion was sequenced for a study of PD-1 blockade in classical Hodgkin lymphoma. Study results and limitations: By C4D1, diversity of CD4+ TCRs had risen significantly, whereas that of CD8+ TCRs had not. Relative to healthy donors, newly diagnosed patients reportedly had lower baseline TCR diversity, which was reported as lower still in relapsed/refractory patients. The drivers behind the repertoire differences, possibly disease activity or prior therapy, remain undefined.

Sequenced by immunoSEQ multiplex PCR; TCRdb stores in-frame clones only, minus some. Among some 90,000 clones, around 80% were seen once, and the ten largest hold 17%. Turning to this clone: Its specificity is unknown.

Time point indicated: cycle 4 day 1 (C4D1), after more than five weeks of nivolumab. Every single patient, without exception, relapsed after autologous stem cell transplantation, and brentuximab vedotin exposure varied. V lost 0 bases and J lost 5; bases outside the gene matches: 2. CDR3 length: 16 amino acids. CDR1 and CDR2 (germline): SGHDT, YYEEEE. Sequencing used peripheral blood mononuclear cells (PBMCs), obtained before the fourth cycle of nivolumab. V and J are TRBV5-6 and TRBJ2-1, with TRBD2 identical over 13 bases. The clonotype comes from a human donor with classical Hodgkin lymphoma. The CDR3 DNA reads as TGTGCCAGCAGCTTGGCGACTAGCGGGAGGCACAATGAGCAGTTCTTC. Translation gives CASSLATSGRHNEQFF.